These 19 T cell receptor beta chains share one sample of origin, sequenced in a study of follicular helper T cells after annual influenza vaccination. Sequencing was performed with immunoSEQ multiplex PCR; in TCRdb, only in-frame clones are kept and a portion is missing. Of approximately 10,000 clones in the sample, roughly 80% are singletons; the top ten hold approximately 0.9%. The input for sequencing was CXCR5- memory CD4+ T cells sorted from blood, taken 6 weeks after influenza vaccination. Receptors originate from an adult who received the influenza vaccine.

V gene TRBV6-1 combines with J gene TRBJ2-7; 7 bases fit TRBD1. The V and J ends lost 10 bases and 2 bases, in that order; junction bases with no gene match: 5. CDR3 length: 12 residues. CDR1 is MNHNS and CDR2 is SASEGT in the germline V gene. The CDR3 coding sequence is TGTGCCATCGAGGGGGCTACCTACGAGCAGTACTTC. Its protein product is CAIEGATYEQYF.

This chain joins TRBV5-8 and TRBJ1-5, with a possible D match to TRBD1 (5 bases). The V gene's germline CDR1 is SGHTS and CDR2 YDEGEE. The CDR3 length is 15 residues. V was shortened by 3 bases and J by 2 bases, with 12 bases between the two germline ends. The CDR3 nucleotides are TGTGCCAGCAGCTCTCTGGGAGGGGGCAATCAGCCCCAGCATTTT. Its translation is CASSSLGGGNQPQHF.

The CDR3 is CSVPGQGFMNTEAFF. Here the CDR3 DNA reads TGCAGCGTTCCGGGACAGGGGTTTATGAACACTGAAGCTTTCTTT. The chain is built from TRBV29-1 and TRBJ1-1; 10 bases agree with TRBD1. The CDR3 runs 15 residues. Germline lookup yields CDR1 SQVTM and CDR2 ANQGSEA. V shed 5 bases and J 0 bases; nucleotides not matched to a gene: 6.

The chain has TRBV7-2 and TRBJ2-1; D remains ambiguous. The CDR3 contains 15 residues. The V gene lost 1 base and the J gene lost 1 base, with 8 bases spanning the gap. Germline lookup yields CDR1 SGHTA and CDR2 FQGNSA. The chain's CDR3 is CASSLGAFSYNEQFF. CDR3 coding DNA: TGTGCCAGCAGCTTAGGGGCTTTTTCCTACAATGAGCAGTTCTTC. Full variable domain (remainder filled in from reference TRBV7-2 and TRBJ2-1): GAGVSQSPSNKVTEKGKDVELRCDPISGHTALYWYRQSLGQGLEFLIYFQGNSAPDKSGLPSDRFSAERTGGSVSTLTIQRTQQEDSAVYLCASSLGAFSYNEQFFGPGTRLTVL.

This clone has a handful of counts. DNA for the CDR3: TGCGCCAGCAGCACGACAGGCCTTAGTGGAGAGACCCAGTACTTC. It is translated as CASSTTGLSGETQYF. The V call is TRBV5-1, the J call TRBJ2-5; perhaps TRBD1 as D (6 bases). Germline V gene lookup returns CDR1 SGHRS and CDR2 YFSETQ. The CDR3 length is 15 residues. V lost 4 bases and J 4 bases, leaving 17 bases between the germline ends.

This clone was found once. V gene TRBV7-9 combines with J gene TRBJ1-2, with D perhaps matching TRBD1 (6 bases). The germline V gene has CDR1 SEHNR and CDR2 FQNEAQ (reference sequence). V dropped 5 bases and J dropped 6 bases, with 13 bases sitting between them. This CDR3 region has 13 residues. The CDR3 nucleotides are TGTGCCAGCAGCCTTATGTCAGGGGATGGCTACACCTTC. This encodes CASSLMSGDGYTF. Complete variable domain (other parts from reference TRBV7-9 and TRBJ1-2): DTGVSQNPRHKITKRGQNVTFRCDPISEHNRLYWYRQTLGQGPEFLTYFQNEAQLEKSRLLSDRFSAERPKGSFSTLEIQRTEQGDSAMYLCASSLMSGDGYTFGSGTRLTVV.

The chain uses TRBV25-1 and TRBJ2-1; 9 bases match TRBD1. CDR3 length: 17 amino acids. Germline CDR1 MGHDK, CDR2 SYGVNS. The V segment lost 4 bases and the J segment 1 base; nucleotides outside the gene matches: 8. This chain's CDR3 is CASSALGTGRSYNEQFF. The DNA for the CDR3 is TGTGCCAGCAGTGCCCTAGGGACAGGGCGGTCCTACAATGAGCAGTTCTTC.

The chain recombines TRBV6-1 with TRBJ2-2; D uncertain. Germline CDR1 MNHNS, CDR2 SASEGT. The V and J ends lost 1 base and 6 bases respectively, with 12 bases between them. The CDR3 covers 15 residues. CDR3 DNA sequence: TGTGCCAGCAGTGAAGGATCCCTCCGCTCCGGGGAGCTGTTTTTT. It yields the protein CASSEGSLRSGELFF.

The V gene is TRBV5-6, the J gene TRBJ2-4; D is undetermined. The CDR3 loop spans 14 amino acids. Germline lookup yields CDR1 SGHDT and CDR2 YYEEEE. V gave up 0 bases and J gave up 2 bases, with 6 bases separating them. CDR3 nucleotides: TGTGCCAGCAGCTTGGGTACTACCAAAAACATTCAGTACTTC. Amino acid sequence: CASSLGTTKNIQYF. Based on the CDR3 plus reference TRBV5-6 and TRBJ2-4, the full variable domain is DAGVTQSPTHLIKTRGQQVTLRCSPKSGHDTVSWYQQALGQGPQFIFQYYEEEERQRGNFPDRFSGHQFPNYSSELNVNALLLGDSALYLCASSLGTTKNIQYFGAGTRLSVL.

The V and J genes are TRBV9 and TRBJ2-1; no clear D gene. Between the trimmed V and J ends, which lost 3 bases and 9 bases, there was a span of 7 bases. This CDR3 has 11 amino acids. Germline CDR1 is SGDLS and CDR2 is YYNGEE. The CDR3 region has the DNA TGTGCCAGCAGCGCCGGCGTTGAGCAGTTCTTC. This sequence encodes CASSAGVEQFF. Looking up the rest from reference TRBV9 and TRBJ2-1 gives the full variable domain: DSGVTQTPKHLITATGQRVTLRCSPRSGDLSVYWYQQSLDQGLQFLIQYYNGEERAKGNILERFSAQQFPDLHSELNLSSLELGDSALYFCASSAGVEQFFGPGTRLTVL.

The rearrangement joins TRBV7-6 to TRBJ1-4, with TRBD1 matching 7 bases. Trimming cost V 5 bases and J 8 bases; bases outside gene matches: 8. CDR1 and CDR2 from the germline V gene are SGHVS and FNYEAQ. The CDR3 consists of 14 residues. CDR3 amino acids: CASSAHQGEEKLFF. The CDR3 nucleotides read TGTGCCAGCAGCGCACACCAGGGGGAAGAAAAACTGTTTTTT.

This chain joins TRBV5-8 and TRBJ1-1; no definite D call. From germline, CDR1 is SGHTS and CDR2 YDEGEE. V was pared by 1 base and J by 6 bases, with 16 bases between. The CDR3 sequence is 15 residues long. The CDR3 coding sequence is TGTGCCAGCAGCTTGCCCGGATTGGTTAGGCCTGAAGCTTTCTTT. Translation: CASSLPGLVRPEAFF.

CDR3 bases: TGTGCCAGCAGTGACGCAACTTGGGATGCTTTCTTT. As protein: CASSDATWDAFF. V usage is TRBV6-4 and J usage is TRBJ1-1; D gene ambiguous. Looked up from germline, CDR1 is MRHNA and CDR2 is SNTAGT. The ends were cut back, 2 bases at V and 11 bases at J, with 12 bases in the middle. The CDR3 sequence is 12 residues long.

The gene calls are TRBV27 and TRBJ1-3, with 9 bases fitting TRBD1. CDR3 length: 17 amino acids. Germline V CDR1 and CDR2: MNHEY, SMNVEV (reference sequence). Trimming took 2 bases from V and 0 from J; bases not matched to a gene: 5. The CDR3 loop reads CASSLTGGSASGNTIYF. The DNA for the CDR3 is TGTGCCAGCAGTTTAACAGGGGGCTCGGCCTCTGGAAACACCATATATTTT.

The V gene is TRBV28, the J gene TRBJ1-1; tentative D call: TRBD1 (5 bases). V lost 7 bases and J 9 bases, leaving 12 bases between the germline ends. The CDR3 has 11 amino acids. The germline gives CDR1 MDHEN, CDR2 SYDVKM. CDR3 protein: CASTTRGQAFF. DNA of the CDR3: TGTGCCAGCACCACGAGGGGTCAAGCTTTCTTT.

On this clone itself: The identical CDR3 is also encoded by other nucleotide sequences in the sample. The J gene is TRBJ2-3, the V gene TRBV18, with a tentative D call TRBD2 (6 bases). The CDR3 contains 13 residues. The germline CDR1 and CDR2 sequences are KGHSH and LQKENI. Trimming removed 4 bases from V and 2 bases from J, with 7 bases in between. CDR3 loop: CASSRGDTDTQYF. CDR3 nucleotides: TGTGCCAGCTCACGCGGGGACACAGATACGCAGTATTTT.

The CDR3 loop is CASSDELPRGAVVGTEAFF. CDR3 DNA: TGTGCCAGCAGTGACGAGCTCCCCAGGGGCGCGGTGGTGGGCACTGAAGCTTTCTTT. The chain has TRBV6-4 and TRBJ1-1; possible D gene TRBD1, 6 bases. Trimming removed 2 bases at V and 4 bases at J, with 26 bases between. This CDR3 has 19 residues. Germline loops: CDR1 MRHNA, CDR2 SNTAGT.

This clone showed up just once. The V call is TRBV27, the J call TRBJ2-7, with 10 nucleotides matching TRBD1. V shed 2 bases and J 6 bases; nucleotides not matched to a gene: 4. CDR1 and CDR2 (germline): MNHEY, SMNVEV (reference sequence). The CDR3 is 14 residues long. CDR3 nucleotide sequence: TGTGCCAGCAGTTTACCGGGACAGGGGACCGAGCAGTACTTC. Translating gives CASSLPGQGTEQYF.

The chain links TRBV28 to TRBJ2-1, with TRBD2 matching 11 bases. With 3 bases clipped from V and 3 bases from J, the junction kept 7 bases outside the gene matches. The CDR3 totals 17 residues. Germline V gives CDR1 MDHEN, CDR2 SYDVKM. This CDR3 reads CASSFGSGGARYNEQFF. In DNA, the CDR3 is TGTGCCAGCAGTTTCGGTAGCGGGGGGGCTCGCTACAATGAGCAGTTCTTC.